One and the same sample provided the 32 T cell receptor beta chains below, sequenced in a study of cytomegalovirus exposure and HLA in healthy donors. PCR amplification relied on 60 Vbeta primers (plus 13 Jbeta primers). Only in-frame clones appear in the TCRdb table, and some are missing; sequencing was by immunoSEQ multiplex PCR. The sample has about 120,000 clones, over 65% seen once; the top ten hold about an eighth. Sample: PBMCs. The receptors here all came from a man aged 30 to 45 in good health and CMV-seropositive.

The J gene is TRBJ1-4, the V gene TRBV7-8; TRBD1 might be the D (6 bases). CDR3 size: 14 residues. Germline loops: CDR1 SGHVS, CDR2 FQNEAQ. V was clipped by 5 bases and J by 8 bases, with 15 bases between them. CDR3 nucleotides: TGTGCCAGCAGCCCCGTATGGGGGCGGGAAAAACTGTTTTTT. Translated: CASSPVWGREKLFF. Together with reference TRBV7-8 and TRBJ1-4, the CDR3 gives the full variable domain: GAGVSQSPRYKVAKRGQDVALRCDPISGHVSLFWYQQALGQGPEFLTYFQNEAQLDKSGLPSDRFFAERPEGSVSTLKIQRTQQEDSAVYLCASSPVWGREKLFFGSGTQLSVL.

This sequence joins TRBV4-3 and TRBJ1-2; TRBD1 matches at 8 bases. CDR3 length: 16 residues. V shed 0 bases, J shed 4 bases, and the junction held 7 bases outside the gene matches. Germline values: CDR1 LGHNA, CDR2 YSLEER. The CDR3 is CASSQDWRGTGYGYTF. The CDR3 nucleotides read TGCGCCAGCAGCCAAGACTGGCGGGGGACAGGCTATGGCTACACCTTC.

This chain uses TRBV11-3 with TRBJ1-6; a weak D match, TRBD1 (5 bases). Germline CDR1 SGHNT, CDR2 YENEEA. V lost 4 bases and J 9 bases, leaving 16 bases between the germline ends. The CDR3 is 15 residues long. CDR3 in amino acids: CASSSTGDPGSPLHF. In DNA form, the CDR3 reads TGTGCCAGCAGCTCAACAGGCGACCCAGGTTCACCCCTCCACTTT.

The V and J genes are TRBV6-5 and TRBJ1-6; no clear D gene. CDR3 length equals 11 residues. Trimming left V 4 bases short and J 13 bases short, with 8 bases between. The V gene's germline CDR1 is MNHEY and CDR2 SVGAGI. CDR3 amino acids: CASSSLGPLHF. The CDR3 nucleotides are TGTGCCAGCAGTTCCCTCGGGCCCCTCCACTTT.

This chain uses TRBV4-2 with TRBJ2-4; D is perhaps TRBD1 (5 bases). The CDR3 has 20 amino acids. The germline gives CDR1 LGHNA, CDR2 YNFKEQ. The V and J ends lost 0 bases and 0 bases respectively, with 21 bases between them. The CDR3 bases are TGTGCCAGCAGCCAAGAAGGTGGACACAGCGACCTCGGAGCCAAAAACATTCAGTACTTC. This encodes CASSQEGGHSDLGAKNIQYF.

This clone was seen a single time. This rearrangement joins TRBV6-1 to TRBJ2-1, with 11 bases matching TRBD2. Germline values: CDR1 MNHNS, CDR2 SASEGT. The CDR3 spans 15 residues. The V segment lost 7 bases and the J segment 7 bases; nucleotides outside the gene matches: 9. In DNA form, the CDR3 reads TGTGCCAGCACCGATAGCGGGGGGGCGTTTAATGAGCAGTTCTTC. It yields the protein CASTDSGGAFNEQFF.

This chain connects TRBV5-4 to TRBJ1-4; possibly TRBD1 for D (6 bases). This CDR3 has 16 amino acids. V lost 0 bases and J 8 bases, leaving 17 bases between the germline ends. CDR1 and CDR2 (germline): SGHNT, YYREEE (reference sequence). The CDR3 region has the DNA TGTGCCAGCAGCTTGGCGCCGGCAGGGGAGCAGGAAAAACTGTTTTTT. Its protein is CASSLAPAGEQEKLFF. Full variable domain (missing parts from reference TRBV5-4 and TRBJ1-4): ETGVTQSPTHLIKTRGQQVTLRCSSQSGHNTVSWYQQALGQGPQFIFQYYREEENGRGNFPPRFSGLQFPNYSSELNVNALELDDSALYLCASSLAPAGEQEKLFFGSGTQLSVL.

The V call is TRBV7-9, the J call TRBJ1-1; a weak D match, TRBD1 (6 bases). V dropped 0 bases and J dropped 3 bases, with 20 bases sitting between them. This CDR3 contains 18 residues. Germline loops: CDR1 SEHNR, CDR2 FQNEAQ (reference sequence). CDR3 loop: CASSLASRQVRRHTEAFF. As DNA, the CDR3 is TGTGCCAGCAGCTTAGCCTCGCGACAGGTAAGGAGGCACACTGAAGCTTTCTTT.

The chain has TRBV9 and TRBJ2-5, with 7 bases matching TRBD1. Germline lookup yields CDR1 SGDLS and CDR2 YYNGEE. V trimming: 3 bases; J trimming: 4 bases; junction bases outside the gene matches: 6. The CDR3 covers 14 residues. The CDR3 region is CASSDRGLGETQYF. CDR3 in DNA: TGTGCCAGCAGCGACAGGGGCCTCGGAGAGACCCAGTACTTC.

This chain joins TRBV6-6 and TRBJ1-2, with TRBD1 as a possible D gene (6 bases). CDR1 and CDR2 from the germline V gene are MNHNY and SVGAGI (reference sequence). The V and J ends lost 2 bases and 6 bases respectively, with 10 bases between them. CDR3 length: 13 residues. The CDR3 nucleotides read TGTGCCAGCAGTTACGTGGGGGCCCATGGCTACACCTTC. The encoded protein is CASSYVGAHGYTF.

The genes are TRBV28 and TRBJ1-6, with TRBD1 matching 8 bases. Germline-derived CDR1 and CDR2 are MDHEN and SYDVKM. CDR3 size: 16 residues. Germline trimming cut 3 bases from V and 7 bases from J; bases unmatched to any gene: 8. The CDR3 spells CASSFTRTGTNSPLHF. In nucleotides, the CDR3 is TGTGCCAGCAGTTTTACTCGGACAGGGACAAATTCACCCCTCCACTTT.

The CDR3 spells CASSDRGETQYF. CDR3 coding DNA: TGTGCCAGCAGCGACAGGGGGGAGACCCAGTACTTC. The chain combines TRBV28 with TRBJ2-5; 9 nucleotides align to TRBD1. The CDR3 runs to 12 residues. J lost 5 bases, V lost 6 bases, and 1 base had no gene match. Germline-derived CDR1 and CDR2 are MDHEN and SYDVKM.

This chain links TRBV9 with TRBJ2-1; D perhaps matches TRBD1 (6 bases). V was clipped by 4 bases and J by 6 bases, with 17 bases between them. Germline V CDR1 and CDR2: SGDLS, YYNGEE. The CDR3 totals 15 residues. The CDR3 DNA is TGTGCCAGCAGCCCGTGGGGGACAACACGCAATGAGCAGTTCTTC. Translating gives CASSPWGTTRNEQFF.

The CDR3 loop reads CASSPRLAGITDTQYF. The CDR3 coding sequence is TGTGCCAGCAGCCCCCGCCTAGCGGGGATCACAGATACGCAGTATTTT. This chain joins TRBV7-2 and TRBJ2-3; 9 bases are a match to TRBD2. V trimming: 5 bases; J trimming: 2 bases; junction bases outside the gene matches: 8. The CDR3 consists of 16 residues. Germline loops: CDR1 SGHTA, CDR2 FQGNSA.

This sequence joins TRBV4-3 and TRBJ2-2, with D maybe TRBD1 (6 bases). V gave up 2 bases and J gave up 0 bases, with 13 bases separating them. The length of the CDR3 is 17 residues. CDR1 and CDR2 from the germline V gene are LGHNA and YSLEER. The chain's CDR3 is CASSQSDRRANTGELFF. DNA for the CDR3: TGCGCCAGCAGCCAATCAGACAGGAGAGCGAACACCGGGGAGCTGTTTTTT.

The V call is TRBV28, the J call TRBJ1-4; 8 bases agree with TRBD1. This CDR3 is built from 14 residues. CDR1 and CDR2 (germline): MDHEN, SYDVKM. V shed 4 bases, J shed 6 bases, and the junction held 4 bases outside the gene matches. The DNA of the CDR3 is TGTGCCAGCAGTTCAGGGGGCTCGGATGAAAAACTGTTTTTT. Encoded protein: CASSSGGSDEKLFF.

The rearrangement uses TRBV4-1 and TRBJ2-5, with D perhaps matching TRBD1 (6 bases). The CDR3 has 19 residues. Trimming took off 1 base at V and 5 bases at J, with 26 bases between the two ends. Germline V lookup: CDR1 MGHRA, CDR2 YSYEKL. The DNA for the CDR3 is TGCGCCAGCAGCCAAGCCCCAGACCCCACAAGTACAGGGTTGGAGACCCAGTACTTC. The encoded protein is CASSQAPDPTSTGLETQYF.

This clone was observed a few times. V gene TRBV5-1 combines with J gene TRBJ2-5; no clear D gene. CDR1 and CDR2 (germline): SGHRS, YFSETQ. The CDR3 runs 13 residues. V was clipped by 2 bases and J by 3 bases, with 8 bases between them. The CDR3 DNA is TGCGCCAGCAGCTTTCTACCGGAAGAGACCCAGTACTTC. It codes for CASSFLPEETQYF.

This chain links TRBV7-9 with TRBJ2-1; the D gene is possibly TRBD1 (5 bases). Trimming pared 6 bases from V and 7 bases from J, leaving 10 bases between. The length of the CDR3 is 12 residues. Germline CDR1 and CDR2: SEHNR and FQNEAQ (reference sequence). The CDR3 DNA reads TGTGCCAGCAGTACAGACAGTAATGAGCAGTTCTTC. It is translated as CASSTDSNEQFF.

The V and J genes are TRBV28 and TRBJ1-2; 12 bases are a match to TRBD1. With V trimmed by 3 bases and J by 5 bases, 7 bases remained unmatched. This CDR3 comprises 16 residues. Germline V CDR1 and CDR2: MDHEN, SYDVKM. CDR3 bases: TGTGCCAGCAGTTTGCGGGGACAGGGGGCAAAGTATGGCTACACCTTC. Translated, it gives CASSLRGQGAKYGYTF.

There are a few counts of this clone. In DNA, the CDR3 is TGTGCCTGGAGTGAGGGGAATTCACCCCTCCACTTT. Amino acids: CAWSEGNSPLHF. This chain links TRBV30 with TRBJ1-6, with D perhaps TRBD1 (5 bases). The V end was cut by 1 base, the J end by 7 bases, with 5 bases between. This CDR3 region has 12 residues. The germline V gene has CDR1 GTSNPN and CDR2 SVGIG (reference sequence). The whole variable domain, remainder taken from reference TRBV30 and TRBJ1-6, is SQTIHQWPATLVQPVGSPLSLECTVEGTSNPNLYWYRQAAGRGLQLLFYSVGIGQISSEVPQNLSASRPQDRQFILSSKKLLLSDSGFYLCAWSEGNSPLHFGNGTRLTVT.

The chain employs TRBV9 and TRBJ2-2; 7 bases line up with TRBD1. The CDR3 sequence is 15 residues long. With V trimmed by 4 bases and J by 0 bases, 3 bases remained unmatched. Germline V gene lookup returns CDR1 SGDLS and CDR2 YYNGEE. The DNA of the CDR3 is TGTGCCAGCAGCCCTACAGGGGCGAACACCGGGGAGCTGTTTTTT. Translation: CASSPTGANTGELFF.

This rearrangement joins TRBV6-5 to TRBJ2-3; D call uncertain. The CDR3 is 13 residues long. The V gene lost 4 bases and the J gene lost 0 bases, with 5 bases spanning the gap. Germline CDR1 and CDR2: MNHEY and SVGAGI. For the CDR3, the DNA is TGTGCCAGCAGTTTATCTAGCACAGATACGCAGTATTTT. It encodes CASSLSSTDTQYF.

This sequence joins TRBV5-4 and TRBJ2-7; 10 nucleotides match TRBD1. Germline trimming cut 4 bases from V and 4 bases from J; bases unmatched to any gene: 8. Germline CDR1 is SGHNT and CDR2 is YYREEE (reference sequence). There are 15 residues in the CDR3. The CDR3 DNA is TGTGCCAGCAGCCCCAGACAGGGGGCGCGGTACGAGCAGTACTTC. As protein: CASSPRQGARYEQYF.

The chain couples TRBV6-1 to TRBJ2-2; 8 positions match TRBD2. The CDR3 runs to 14 residues. Germline CDR1 reads MNHNS; CDR2 reads SASEGT. Unmatched junction bases numbered 5, after V lost 8 bases and J lost 3 bases. The CDR3 DNA is TGTGCCAGCCAGGCGGGGGGCGACACCGGGGAGCTGTTTTTT. This encodes CASQAGGDTGELFF.

The chain has TRBV2 and TRBJ2-1; D possibly corresponds to TRBD1 (6 bases). This CDR3 is built from 12 residues. Trimming left V 8 bases short and J 6 bases short, with 11 bases between. Per the germline V gene, CDR1 is SNHLY and CDR2 is FYNNEI. CDR3 coding DNA: TGTGCCAGCTACGACAGGCGCAATGAGCAGTTCTTC. This codes for CASYDRRNEQFF.

The chain uses TRBV7-2 and TRBJ1-1, with 8 bases that match TRBD1. CDR1 and CDR2 (germline): SGHTA, FQGNSA. The CDR3 covers 14 residues. Trimming took 1 base from V and 4 from J; bases not matched to a gene: 2. The CDR3 bases are TGTGCCAGCAGCTTAGACACAGGGGGCACTGAAGCTTTCTTT. It codes for CASSLDTGGTEAFF.

CDR3 protein: CASSTGQGRTETQYF. The DNA for the CDR3 is TGTGCCAGTAGTACCGGACAGGGCCGGACAGAGACCCAGTACTTC. The V call is TRBV19, the J call TRBJ2-5; 8 nucleotides match TRBD1. V shed 4 bases, J shed 4 bases, and the junction held 8 bases outside the gene matches. Germline lookup yields CDR1 LNHDA and CDR2 SQIVND (reference sequence). This CDR3 comprises 15 residues. The full variable domain, rest sourced from reference TRBV19 and TRBJ2-5, is DGGITQSPKYLFRKEGQNVTLSCEQNLNHDAMYWYRQDPGQGLRLIYYSQIVNDFQKGDIAEGYSVSREKKESFPLTVTSAQKNPTAFYLCASSTGQGRTETQYFGPGTRLLVL.

V gene TRBV9 combines with J gene TRBJ1-1; 7 bases map to TRBD1. CDR1 is SGDLS and CDR2 is YYNGEE in the germline V gene. J was trimmed by 4 bases and V by 4 bases; bases with no gene match: 7. The CDR3 totals 14 residues. CDR3 nucleotides: TGTGCCAGCAGCTCCCGACAGGGTATCACTGAAGCTTTCTTT. This encodes CASSSRQGITEAFF.

V usage is TRBV5-5 and J usage is TRBJ2-1; possibly TRBD1 for D (7 bases). Trimming removed 4 bases at V and 7 bases at J, with 15 bases between. Germline-derived CDR1 and CDR2 are SGHKS and YYEKEE (reference sequence). The length of the CDR3 is 14 residues. CDR3 in DNA: TGTGCCAGCAGCCCCGAGACAGGGAGGAATGAGCAGTTCTTC. This translates into CASSPETGRNEQFF.

The gene calls are TRBV7-8 and TRBJ2-7; a possible D gene is TRBD1 (5 bases). The CDR3 extends over 14 amino acids. Trimming shortened V by 1 base and J by 2 bases, and 9 bases separated the two germline ends. CDR1 is SGHVS and CDR2 is FQNEAQ in the germline V gene. CDR3 in amino acids: CASSLVQGPYEQYF. The CDR3 DNA reads as TGTGCCAGCAGCTTAGTGCAGGGTCCCTACGAGCAGTACTTC.

This rearrangement joins TRBV5-8 to TRBJ2-4; 13 positions agree with TRBD2. This CDR3 region has 16 residues. The V gene's germline CDR1 is SGHTS and CDR2 YDEGEE. The junction had 10 bases not matched to a gene; V was cut back by 4 bases and J by 9 bases. The CDR3 here is CASSTVLAGGGGIQYF. Here the CDR3 DNA reads TGTGCCAGCAGCACCGTACTAGCGGGGGGGGGTGGCATTCAGTACTTC.